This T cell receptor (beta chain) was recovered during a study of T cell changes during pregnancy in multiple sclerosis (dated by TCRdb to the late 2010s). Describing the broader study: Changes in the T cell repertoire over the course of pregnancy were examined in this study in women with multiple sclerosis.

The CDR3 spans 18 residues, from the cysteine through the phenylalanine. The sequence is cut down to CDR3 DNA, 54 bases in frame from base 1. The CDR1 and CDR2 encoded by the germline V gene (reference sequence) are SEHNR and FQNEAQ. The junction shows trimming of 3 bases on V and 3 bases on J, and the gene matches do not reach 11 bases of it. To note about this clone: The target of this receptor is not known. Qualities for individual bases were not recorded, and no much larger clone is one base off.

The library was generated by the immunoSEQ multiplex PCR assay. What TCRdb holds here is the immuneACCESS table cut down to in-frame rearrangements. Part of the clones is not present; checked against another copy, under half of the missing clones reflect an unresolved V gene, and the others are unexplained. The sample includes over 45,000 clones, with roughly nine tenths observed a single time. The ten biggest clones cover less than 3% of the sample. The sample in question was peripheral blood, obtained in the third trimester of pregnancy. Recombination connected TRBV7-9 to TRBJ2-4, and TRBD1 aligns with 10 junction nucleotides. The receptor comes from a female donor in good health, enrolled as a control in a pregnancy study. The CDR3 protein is CASSFLRDRGMGKNIQYF. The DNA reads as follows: TGTGCCAGCAGCTTTCTCCGGGACAGGGGTATGGGCAAAAACATTCAGTACTTC.